Sequencing of this TCR beta chain was carried out in a study of shared clonotypes between healthy human individuals. Worth noting for this clone: Its antigen is currently unknown.

The genomic DNA of each subset was split evenly across several immunoSEQ plates. Libraries were prepared by immunoSEQ multiplex PCR; TCRdb keeps only in-frame clonotypes and omits some of them. This table has about 2 million clones, about 95% appearing once. Naive-designated CD8 cells lacked CD45RO, were positively enriched for CCR7, and omitted terminally differentiated effector memory CD45RA+ cells. Participating donors were healthy, HIV-negative adults free of recent acute infections or vaccinations. V dropped 4 bases and J dropped 4; count of bases not matched to a gene: 12. Germline values: CDR1 SEHNR, CDR2 FQNEAQ (reference sequence). The CDR3 has 16 residues. Findings and limits, study-wide: Rarefaction indicated that sorted-subset sequencing remained incomplete although depth was large.

V gene TRBV7-9 combines with J gene TRBJ2-5; TRBD2 aligns across 7 bases. Specimen: naive CD8+ T cells sorted from blood. The receptor comes from a man between 18 and 29 years old in good health. CDR3: CASSSPASGGRETQYF. The CDR3 DNA follows: TGTGCCAGCAGCTCCCCGGCTAGCGGCGGGAGAGAGACCCAGTACTTC.